The sequence of this T cell receptor beta chain was determined in a study of cytomegalovirus exposure and HLA in healthy donors (dated by TCRdb to the late 2010s). Regarding the research as a whole: In an earlier analysis of roughly 500 of the donors, 250 to 350 Gb of sequence data and approximately 100 million unique TCR beta sequences from about 180 million T cells were reported. Along with the approximately 700-subject first cohort, a separate validation cohort of some 130 different subjects was used. The number of donors typed differed by locus, with roughly 620-630 for A, B, C, DRB1 and DQB1, roughly 520 for DQA1, some 570 for DPA1, and under 490 for DPB1. An earlier analysis of approximately 580 of the donors used high-throughput TCR beta sequencing to judge whether each TCR beta V gene segment behaved as functional or pseudogenic. A later analysis re-examined previously published TCR beta repertoires from hundreds of donors and added high-resolution HLA genotyping to investigate patterns of TCR occurrence. To predict cytomegalovirus infection status, the study combined high-throughput TCR immunosequencing, statistical association of individual TCRs with disease status, and machine learning. Donor age, sex, ethnicity and CMV serostatus were compiled alongside the repertoire data. HLA typing included class I and class II loci at four-digit resolution. The study profiled the T cell repertoires of hundreds of subjects by immunosequencing and related them to cytomegalovirus serostatus. A later genetic analysis took genome-wide SNP genotypes for about 55% of the roughly 700 donors and used that subset as a discovery cohort. Several DR-DQ haplotypes were treated as single units for association and clustering because of strong linkage in the cohort. On average, about 200,000 unique TCR beta nucleotide sequences were sequenced per donor among a few hundred genotyped donors of the cohort, with roughly a sixth of those sequences being non-productive. Rather than drawing on any new phenotypic data, the later analysis identified candidate immune exposures from TCR beta sequences and the way those sequences occurred across donors. Roughly 300 gigabases of sequencing data and 70 million to 85 million unique TCR sequences were included in an early release covering 500 to 750 HLA-typed donors. The study was designed to test whether signatures of past pathogen exposure could be identified by cataloging public T cell receptors. Of the roughly 390 genotyped donors, about 80% fell in the genetic ancestry cluster associated with self-reported Caucasian donors. All discovery cohort repertoires had been generated using a single sequencing platform.

The library was obtained by the immunoSEQ multiplex PCR assay. The multiplex PCR relied on a mix of 60 forward primers for TCR Vbeta segments and 13 reverse primers for TCR Jbeta segments. The CDR3 region of rearranged TCR beta genes was amplified from genomic DNA by a multiplex PCR assay. The Illumina HiSeq System was used to sequence the amplified TCR beta libraries as 87-base-pair reads. The authors' pipeline ran thus. In a later analysis, tens of millions of unique TCR beta chains were counted across the approximately 670 repertoires, and around 10 million of these chains were shared by at least two donors. A nearest-neighbor algorithm error-corrected the raw reads and collapsed the reads into unique sequences, merging closely related sequences to remove PCR and sequencing errors. V, D and J gene segments were assigned by aligning CDR3 sequences to IMGT reference sequences. For a sequence to be retained, at least a six-nucleotide match to both a V gene segment and a J gene segment was required. Rearrangements were called productive when the CDR3 lacked stop codons and stayed in frame with V and J; all others were non-productive. CDR3 was defined according to IMGT convention as the region running from the second conserved V-encoded cysteine to the conserved J-encoded phenylalanine. In an earlier analysis of around 600 of the donors, sequences lacking an unambiguous match to a single V gene segment were excluded. An earlier analysis of some 500 of the donors classified V segments as functional when productive rearrangements were above 56.7% and as segregating when the standard deviation between donors was above 5%. A statistical classification framework was built to diagnose cytomegalovirus status from the catalog of TCR beta chain sequences. In a later analysis, TCR nucleotide sequences were compared against IMGT/GENE-DB human TR gene sequences so that V and J genes could be assigned. The TCRdist pipeline was used in a later analysis to assign CDR3 sequences and most-parsimonious VDJ recombination scenarios. A later analysis defined each TCR beta chain by its CDR3 amino acid sequence plus V-gene family, and excluded reads lacking a unique V-gene family. In a later analysis, a few hundred highly shared, low-generation-probability nucleotide sequences were removed to address suspected cross-contamination and a sequencing artifact. A later analysis calculated a clonal expansion index for each public chain from normalized within-repertoire ranks of inferred template counts. Generation probabilities in a later analysis came from a VDJ recombination model fitted to out-of-frame rearrangements, and those results were checked against IGoR. In a later analysis, TCR-TCR, TCR-HLA and TCR-CMV co-occurrence was scored with hypergeometric tests, and a repertoire-size bias correction was applied to TCR pairs. To estimate false discovery rates, a later analysis permuted the HLA or CMV assignments 20 times. A later analysis grouped co-occurring TCRs with DBSCAN, adding TCRdist sequence similarity when clustering within HLA-allele-positive subsets. Co-occurrence clustering excluded repertoires with fewer than 30,000 or more than 120,000 public chains, plus five with anomalous nucleotide sharing. Held by TCRdb, this immuneACCESS table contains in-frame sequences only and omits some clones. Under half of the omission traces to an unresolved V gene where checked; the cause of the rest is unknown. That table is the source of V, J and clone size, and D and trimming were worked out from the DNA. The sample table contains 100,000 to 150,000 clones; only one count was recorded for approximately 80% of them. The ten top clones hold around 3.6% of the sample.

General findings and caveats noted by the study authors: Correlated functional status among segregating V segments might be attributable to linkage disequilibrium, but an unknown experimental factor could not be ruled out. The authors suggested that the approach could potentially be generalized to other disease states and immunological phenotypes. The classifier was reported to diagnose cytomegalovirus status with high specificity and sensitivity in both the original and validation cohorts. In an earlier analysis of some 500 of the donors, most TCR beta V segments were observed in productive rearrangements about 87% or about 30% of the time, broadly matching IMGT annotations. In a later analysis, around 17,000 TCR beta sequences were associated with specific HLA alleles at a false discovery rate of 0.05. A later genetic analysis associated a missense DCLRE1C variant with V-gene and J-gene trimming of TCR beta chains, and an independent cohort replicated the association. A few of the identified cytomegalovirus-associated TCR beta chains were confirmed in vitro to be specific for cytomegalovirus antigens. Most TCR sequences were seen in very few donors, while some public TCRs were found in many individuals. In a later analysis, the rate of TCR association differed among HLA loci, with DRB1 alleles having the most associated TCRs and HLA-C alleles having the fewest. A group of highly shared sequence variants was considered likely to be a technical artifact of the sequencing pipeline. In a later analysis, most CMV-associated TCR beta chains were found to appear HLA-restricted, with HLA associations seemingly driven largely by CMV exposure. Strong co-occurrence of HLA alleles, especially DR and DQ, made assigning TCR associations to individual alleles difficult. The study listed over 150 TCR beta chains as associated with cytomegalovirus. In a later analysis, several top co-occurrence clusters were reported to appear linked to parvovirus B19, influenza, CMV and Epstein-Barr virus. Immune exposure information for the cohort was limited to CMV serostatus. Sequencing depth was assumed to be roughly uniform across donors in the presence/absence analyses, though that assumption may not hold. In a later genetic analysis, fewer N-insertions in productive TCRs were reported among donors in an Asian-associated ancestry cluster than the approximately 670-donor mean. Approximately 18 rarely observed V segments, including chromosome 9 orphons, were excluded from the earlier analysis of several hundred of the donors because counts were too low. Only TCR beta chains were sequenced in this cohort, and the absence of alpha or paired-chain data limited detectable features. Because HLA typing was missing for some donors at each locus, association tests included only the typed subset. A further reported finding was that TCR beta sequences accurately predicted the HLA-A and HLA-B alleles for most subjects in the first cohort. A later analysis found that HLA-associated TCR beta chains were more clonally expanded and had lower generation probabilities than equally common non-associated chains.

The cohort was made up of 650 to 700 healthy bone marrow donors. At the time of sampling, every cohort member was nominally healthy, though immune exposures that went unrecorded were likely present. The donor was CMV seronegative and belonged to the group of under 400 seronegative cohort members. Each donor provided a peripheral blood sample, and peripheral blood mononuclear cells were used for TCR beta sequencing. The Qiagen DNeasy Blood Extraction Kit was used to extract genomic DNA from the blood cell samples. Details on this clone: Its antigen remains undetermined. No base-level quality is on record; no much larger clone is a single base apart.

The sequence was obtained from a man aged 35-49 years in good health and CMV-seronegative. What was sequenced was PBMCs.

The CDR3 here reads CASSVGITDEKLFF. The DNA is TGTGCCAGCAGCGTAGGCATTACAGATGAAAAACTGTTTTTT. Recombination joined TRBV9 with TRBJ1-4, with the D gene not confidently named. V is clipped by 0 bases and J by 6 bases, and the sequence between their germline boundaries is 9 bases long. From the cysteine through the phenylalanine, the CDR3 covers 14 amino acids. Only the CDR3 DNA stays, 42 bases, in frame from base 1. CDR1 and CDR2 (SGDLS, YYNGEE) derive from the germline V gene.